The T cell receptor beta chain under discussion was sequenced for a study of T cell responses to AZD1222 COVID-19 vaccine. With 3 bases removed from V and 5 bases from J, the gap between germline ends came to 7 bases. The CDR3 totals 11 residues. Germline V gene sequence: CDR1 DFQATT, CDR2 SNEGSKA (reference sequence). Here immunoSEQ multiplex PCR was the method, and the copy in TCRdb shows in-frame clones only, minus some. The table lists just under 35,000 clones, 86% of them singletons, with 6.8% in the top ten. Study conclusions and caveats: Clonal diversity may have been underestimated in mostly white British donors. Reports say nearly half of spike-specific TCRs go after unmutated variant regions.

With respect to this clone: Its antigen is unknown.

This sequence originates from an adult in good health. V usage is TRBV20-1 and J usage is TRBJ1-1; D gene unclear. The source was peripheral blood, collected on day 0 of AZD1222 vaccination. The CDR3 reads CSASDLTEAFF. As DNA, the CDR3 is TGCAGTGCTAGTGATTTGACTGAAGCTTTCTTT.